A selection of T cell receptor beta chains follows, all from one sample in a study of patients and donors after allogeneic stem cell transplantation. In TCRdb, the RT-PCR reads were re-called with MiXCR into one record per CDR3 protein. The sample lists 70,000 to 100,000 distinct CDR3 sequences, roughly 5.1% occurring once. Sequenced input: blood, either unsorted or a sorted T cell fraction (not recorded which). These receptors were taken from a human donor who was either an allogeneic HSCT recipient or a stem cell or donor lymphocyte infusion donor (not recorded which). It is not recorded whose cells these are; they may come from a transplant donor. CDR3s include the opening cysteine and the closing phenylalanine or tryptophan. The D gene is left open where the match is weak. Clone size is not always given. Where it is, it says once, few, many or a class for expanded clones.

V gene	J gene	clone size	D gene	CDR3 DNA	CDR3 protein
TRBV6-1	TRBJ2-1	many	TRBD2	TGTGCCAGCAGCCCAGGACCTAGCGGGAGGGCCGGGAATGAGCAGTTCTTC	CASSPGPSGRAGNEQFF
TRBV30	TRBJ1-5	many	.	TGTGCCTGGAGTCTACAGGGCAATCAGCCCCAGCATTTT	CAWSLQGNQPQHF
TRBV28	TRBJ2-2	many	.	TGTGCCAGCAGATCCCCGGGGAACACCGGGGAGCTGTTTTTT	CASRSPGNTGELFF
TRBV7-9	TRBJ1-1	many	.	TGTGCCAGCAGCTTCTATCGGGTAGCGGACACTGAAGCTTTCTTT	CASSFYRVADTEAFF
TRBV6-2/TRBV6-3	TRBJ1-1	few	.	TGTGCCAGCAGTTACCTCCGAAGGGCAGGGGTGGAAGGGAACACTGAAGCTTTCTTT	CASSYLRRAGVEGNTEAFF
TRBV6-1	TRBJ1-3	many	.	TGTGCCAGCAGTGCTACGACTCCTAGCTCTGGAAACACCATATATTTT	CASSATTPSSGNTIYF
TRBV19	TRBJ2-1	many	TRBD2	TGTGCCAGTAGTAAAAGACGGTCTAGCGGGAGGGACAATGAGCAGTTCTTC	CASSKRRSSGRDNEQFF
TRBV20-1	TRBJ2-7	.	TRBD2	TGCAGTGCTAGAGACACTAGCGGGGGGGTAAACGAGCAGTACTTC	CSARDTSGGVNEQYF
TRBV7-2	TRBJ2-7	many	TRBD2	TGTGCCAGCAGCTTAGCCCCGGCGGGAGGAGACGAGCAGTACTTC	CASSLAPAGGDEQYF
TRBV12-3/TRBV12-4	TRBJ1-6	.	.	TGTGCCAGCAGTCACGCCAATAATTCACCCCTCCACTTT	CASSHANNSPLHF
TRBV7-9	TRBJ2-7	few	TRBD1	TGTGCCAGCAGCTCCCGGACAGGGCTCGAGCAGTACTTC	CASSSRTGLEQYF
TRBV5-6	TRBJ1-2	.	TRBD1	TGTGCCAGCAGCTTGTACCGCAGTGGAGGGGGCGCAAATGGCTACACCTTC	CASSLYRSGGGANGYTF
TRBV24-1	TRBJ2-5	.	TRBD1	TGTGCCACCAGTGACCGGACAGGGGGGTATGAGACCCAGTACTTC	CATSDRTGGYETQYF
TRBV6-1	TRBJ1-3	many	TRBD1	TGTGCCAGCAGTGGGACAGGGGCTGGAAACACCATATATTTT	CASSGTGAGNTIYF
TRBV5-5	TRBJ1-1	many	.	TGTGCCAGCAGCTTCTTCCCTGACAGGGAAGCTTTCTTT	CASSFFPDREAFF
TRBV7-3	TRBJ1-1	once	.	TGTGCCAGCAGCCCCGACCGGAACAGCTGGGGCACTGAAGCTTTCTTT	CASSPDRNSWGTEAFF
TRBV28	TRBJ1-2	many	TRBD1	TGTGCCAGCAGTTCAGGGGACAGGGCCTATGGCTACACCTTC	CASSSGDRAYGYTF
TRBV6-1	TRBJ1-2	.	TRBD1	TGTGCCAGCAGTCGAGCGGGACAGGGGGGCTATGGCTACACCTTC	CASSRAGQGGYGYTF
TRBV29-1	TRBJ1-1	many	.	TGCAGCGCAGTTCTCCCTTATGGGGGGCCCGGGAACACTGAAGCTTTCTTT	CSAVLPYGGPGNTEAFF
TRBV29-1	TRBJ2-1	many	.	TGCAGCGTTGAAGATCAAGAACTAAGGTTCAATGAGCAGTTCTTC	CSVEDQELRFNEQFF